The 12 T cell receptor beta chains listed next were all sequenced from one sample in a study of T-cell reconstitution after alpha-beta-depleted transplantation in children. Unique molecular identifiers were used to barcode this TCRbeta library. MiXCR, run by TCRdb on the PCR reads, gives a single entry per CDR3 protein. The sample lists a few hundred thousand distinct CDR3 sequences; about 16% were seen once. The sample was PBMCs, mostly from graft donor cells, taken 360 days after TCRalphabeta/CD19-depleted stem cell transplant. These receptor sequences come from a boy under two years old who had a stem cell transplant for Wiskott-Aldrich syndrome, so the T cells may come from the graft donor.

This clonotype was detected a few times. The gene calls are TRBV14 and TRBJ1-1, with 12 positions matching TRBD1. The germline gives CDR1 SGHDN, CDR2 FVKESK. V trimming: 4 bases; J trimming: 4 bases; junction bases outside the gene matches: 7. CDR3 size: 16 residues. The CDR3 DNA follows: TGTGCCAGCAGCCCCTGGGACAGGGGGCGCCCCACTGAAGCTTTCTTT. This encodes CASSPWDRGRPTEAFF.

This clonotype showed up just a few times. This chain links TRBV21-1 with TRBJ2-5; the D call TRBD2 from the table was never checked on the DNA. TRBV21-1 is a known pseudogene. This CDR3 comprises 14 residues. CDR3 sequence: CASSKGSTRETQYF. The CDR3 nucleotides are TGTGCCAGCAGCAAGGGGAGCACGAGAGAGACCCAGTACTTC.

The chain's CDR3 is CASSLGRPRTDTQYF. The CDR3 DNA follows: TGTGCCAGCAGCTTGGGGAGGCCCCGCACAGATACGCAGTATTTT. The V call is TRBV5-5, the J call TRBJ2-3, with D possibly matching TRBD2 (5 bases). CDR3 length equals 15 residues. V lost 0 bases, J lost 1 base, and 9 bases lay in between. Germline V gene lookup returns CDR1 SGHKS and CDR2 YYEKEE (reference sequence).

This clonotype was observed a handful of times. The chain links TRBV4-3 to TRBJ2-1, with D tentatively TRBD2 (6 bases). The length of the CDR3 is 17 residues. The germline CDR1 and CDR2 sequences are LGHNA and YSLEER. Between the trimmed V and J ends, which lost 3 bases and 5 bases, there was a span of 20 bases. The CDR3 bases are TGCGCCAGCAGCCACTTTTGGGGGGAGGTCGTGCACAATGAGCAGTTCTTC. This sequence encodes CASSHFWGEVVHNEQFF.

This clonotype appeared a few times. The CDR3 here is CASGGLQETQYF. In DNA, the CDR3 is TGCGCCAGCGGAGGGTTACAAGAGACCCAGTACTTC. V and J are TRBV10-2 and TRBJ2-5; D is perhaps TRBD2 (6 bases). V dropped 8 bases and J dropped 2 bases, with 9 bases sitting between them. CDR1 WSHSY and CDR2 SAAADI come from the germline V gene. CDR3 size: 12 residues.

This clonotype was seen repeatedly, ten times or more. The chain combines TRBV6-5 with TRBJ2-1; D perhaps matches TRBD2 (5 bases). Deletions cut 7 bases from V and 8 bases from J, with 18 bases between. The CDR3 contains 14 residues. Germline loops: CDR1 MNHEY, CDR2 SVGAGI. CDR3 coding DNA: TGTGCCAGCACCCGTCGGGGATTTTTCGATGAGCAGTTCTTC. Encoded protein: CASTRRGFFDEQFF.

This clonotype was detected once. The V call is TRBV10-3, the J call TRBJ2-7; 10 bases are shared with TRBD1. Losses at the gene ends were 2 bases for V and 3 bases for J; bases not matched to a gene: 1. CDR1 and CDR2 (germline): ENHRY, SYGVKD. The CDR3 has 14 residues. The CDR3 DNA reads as TGTGCCATCAGTGAGGGACAGGGGGACTACGAGCAGTACTTC. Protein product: CAISEGQGDYEQYF.

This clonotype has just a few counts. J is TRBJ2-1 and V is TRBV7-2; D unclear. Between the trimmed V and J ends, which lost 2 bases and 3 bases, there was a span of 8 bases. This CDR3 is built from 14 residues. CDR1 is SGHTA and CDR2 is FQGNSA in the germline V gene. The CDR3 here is CASSLSRNYNEQFF. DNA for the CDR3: TGTGCCAGCAGCTTATCGCGGAACTACAATGAGCAGTTCTTC.

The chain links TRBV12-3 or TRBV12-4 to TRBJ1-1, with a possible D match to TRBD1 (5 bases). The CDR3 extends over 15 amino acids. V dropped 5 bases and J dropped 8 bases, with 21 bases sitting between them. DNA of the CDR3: TGTGCCAGCAGTACGCCCCGCAGGGTGCGATCGGAAGCTTTCTTT. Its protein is CASSTPRRVRSEAFF.

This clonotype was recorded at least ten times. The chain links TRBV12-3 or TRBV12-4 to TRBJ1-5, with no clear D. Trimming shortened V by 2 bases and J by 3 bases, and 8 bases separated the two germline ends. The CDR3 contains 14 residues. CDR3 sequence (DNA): TGTGCCAGCAGTTTATACGGATTCAATCAGCCCCAGCATTTT. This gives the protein CASSLYGFNQPQHF.

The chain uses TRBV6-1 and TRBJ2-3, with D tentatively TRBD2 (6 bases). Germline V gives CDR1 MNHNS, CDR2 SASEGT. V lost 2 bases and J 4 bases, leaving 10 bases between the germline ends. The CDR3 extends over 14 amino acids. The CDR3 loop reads CASSEPGTADTQYF. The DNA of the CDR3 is TGTGCCAGCAGTGAACCCGGGACTGCAGATACGCAGTATTTT.

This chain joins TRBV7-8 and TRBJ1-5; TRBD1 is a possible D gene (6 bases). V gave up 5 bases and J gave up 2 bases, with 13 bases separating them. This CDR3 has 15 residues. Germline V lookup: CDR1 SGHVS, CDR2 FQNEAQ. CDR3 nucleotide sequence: TGTGCCAGCAGCGCACAGGGTAGGCGCAATCAGCCCCAGCATTTT. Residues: CASSAQGRRNQPQHF.